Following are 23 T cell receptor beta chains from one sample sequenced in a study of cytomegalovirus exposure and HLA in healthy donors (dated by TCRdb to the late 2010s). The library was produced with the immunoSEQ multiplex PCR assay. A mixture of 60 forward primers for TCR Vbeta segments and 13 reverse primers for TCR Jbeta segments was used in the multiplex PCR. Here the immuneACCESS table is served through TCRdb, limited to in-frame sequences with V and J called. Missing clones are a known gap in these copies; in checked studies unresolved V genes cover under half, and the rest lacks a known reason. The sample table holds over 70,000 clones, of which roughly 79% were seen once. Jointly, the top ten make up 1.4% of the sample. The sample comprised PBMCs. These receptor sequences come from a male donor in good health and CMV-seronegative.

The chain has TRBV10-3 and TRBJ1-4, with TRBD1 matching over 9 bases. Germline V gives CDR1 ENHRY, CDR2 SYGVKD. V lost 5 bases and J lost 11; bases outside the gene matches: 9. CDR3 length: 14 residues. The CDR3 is CAISPGQGSVKLFF. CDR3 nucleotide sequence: TGTGCCATCAGTCCGGGACAGGGATCTGTGAAACTGTTTTTT.

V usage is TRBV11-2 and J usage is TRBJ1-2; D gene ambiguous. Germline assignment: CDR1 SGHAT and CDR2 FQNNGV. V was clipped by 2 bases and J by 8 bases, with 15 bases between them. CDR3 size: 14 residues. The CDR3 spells CASSLLQESGGYTF. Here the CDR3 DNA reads TGTGCCAGCAGCTTACTCCAGGAGTCGGGGGGCTACACCTTC.

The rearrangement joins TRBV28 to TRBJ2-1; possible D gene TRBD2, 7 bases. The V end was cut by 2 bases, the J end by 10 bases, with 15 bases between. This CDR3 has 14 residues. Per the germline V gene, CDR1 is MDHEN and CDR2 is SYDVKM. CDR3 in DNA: TGTGCCAGCAGTTTAAATCGGGGGGCAGGCGAGCAGTTCTTC. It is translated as CASSLNRGAGEQFF.

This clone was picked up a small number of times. In DNA, the CDR3 is TGCGCCAGCAGCCCCCAAGCGGGGGGGATTGGCGGGGAGCTGTTTTTT. This encodes CASSPQAGGIGGELFF. The rearrangement uses TRBV5-1 and TRBJ2-2; TRBD2 aligns across 10 bases. The CDR3 contains 16 residues. From germline, CDR1 is SGHRS and CDR2 YFSETQ. The ends lost 4 bases at V and 7 bases at J; junction bases unmatched: 10.

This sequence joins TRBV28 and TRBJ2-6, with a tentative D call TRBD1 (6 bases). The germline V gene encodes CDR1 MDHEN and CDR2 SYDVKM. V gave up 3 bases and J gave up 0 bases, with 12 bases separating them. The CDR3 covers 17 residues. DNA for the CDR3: TGTGCCAGCAGTTTGTCAGGGGATGGCTCTGGGGCCAACGTCCTGACTTTC. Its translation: CASSLSGDGSGANVLTF.

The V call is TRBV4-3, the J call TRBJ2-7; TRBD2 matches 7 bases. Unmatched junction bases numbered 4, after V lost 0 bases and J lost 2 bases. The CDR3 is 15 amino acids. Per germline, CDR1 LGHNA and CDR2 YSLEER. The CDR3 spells CASSQDASGPYEQYF. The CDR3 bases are TGCGCCAGCAGCCAAGATGCTAGCGGACCCTACGAGCAGTACTTC.

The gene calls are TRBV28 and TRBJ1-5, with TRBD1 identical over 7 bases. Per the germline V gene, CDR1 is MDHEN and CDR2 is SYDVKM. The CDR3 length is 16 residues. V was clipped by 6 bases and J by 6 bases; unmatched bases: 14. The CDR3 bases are TGTGCCAGCAGGGAGTCTGGGGGCGCAGGGGGTCAGCCCCAGCATTTT. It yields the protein CASRESGGAGGQPQHF.

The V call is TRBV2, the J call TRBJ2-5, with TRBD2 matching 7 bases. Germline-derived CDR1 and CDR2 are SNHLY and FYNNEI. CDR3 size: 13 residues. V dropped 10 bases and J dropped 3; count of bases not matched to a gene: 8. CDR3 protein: CATRDYIKETQYF. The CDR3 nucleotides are TGTGCCACCCGGGACTATATAAAAGAGACCCAGTACTTC.

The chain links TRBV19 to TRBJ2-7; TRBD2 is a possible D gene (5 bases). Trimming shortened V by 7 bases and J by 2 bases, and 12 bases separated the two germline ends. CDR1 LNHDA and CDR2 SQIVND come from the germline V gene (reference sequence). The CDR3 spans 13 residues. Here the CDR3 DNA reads TGTGCCAGTATCACTAGGTTCCCCTACGAGCAGTACTTC. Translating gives CASITRFPYEQYF. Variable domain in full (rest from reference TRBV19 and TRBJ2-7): DGGITQSPKYLFRKEGQNVTLSCEQNLNHDAMYWYRQDPGQGLRLIYYSQIVNDFQKGDIAEGYSVSREKKESFPLTVTSAQKNPTAFYLCASITRFPYEQYFGPGTRLTVT.

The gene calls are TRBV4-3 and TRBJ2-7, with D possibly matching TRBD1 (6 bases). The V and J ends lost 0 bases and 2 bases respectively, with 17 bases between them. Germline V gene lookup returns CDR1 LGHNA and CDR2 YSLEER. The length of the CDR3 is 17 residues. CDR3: CASSQDHHRESPYEQYF. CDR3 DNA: TGCGCCAGCAGCCAAGATCATCACAGGGAGTCTCCCTACGAGCAGTACTTC.

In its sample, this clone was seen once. The CDR3 loop reads CASRDRGFYEQYF. In DNA, the CDR3 is TGTGCCAGCAGGGACAGGGGGTTCTACGAGCAGTACTTC. The chain joins TRBV2 to TRBJ2-7, with 10 bases identical to TRBD1. The ends lost 6 bases at V and 3 bases at J; junction bases unmatched: 2. CDR1 is SNHLY, CDR2 FYNNEI, per germline. CDR3 length equals 13 residues.

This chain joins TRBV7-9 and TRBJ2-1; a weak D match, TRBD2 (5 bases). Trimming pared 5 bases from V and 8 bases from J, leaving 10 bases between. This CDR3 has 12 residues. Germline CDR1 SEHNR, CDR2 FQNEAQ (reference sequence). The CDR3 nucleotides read TGTGCCAGCAGCCAGTCGGGGTATGAGCAGTTCTTC. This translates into CASSQSGYEQFF.

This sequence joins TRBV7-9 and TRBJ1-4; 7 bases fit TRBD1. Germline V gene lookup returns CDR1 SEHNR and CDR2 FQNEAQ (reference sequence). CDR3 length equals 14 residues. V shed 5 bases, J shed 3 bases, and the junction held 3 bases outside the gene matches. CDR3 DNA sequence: TGTGCCAGCAGCCGGGGACAGTCTAATGAAAAACTGTTTTTT. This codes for CASSRGQSNEKLFF.

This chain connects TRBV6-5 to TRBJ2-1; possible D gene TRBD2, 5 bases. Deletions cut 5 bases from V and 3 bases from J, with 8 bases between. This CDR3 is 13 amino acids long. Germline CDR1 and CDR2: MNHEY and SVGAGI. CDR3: CASSIGIYNEQFF. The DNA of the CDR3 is TGTGCCAGCAGTATCGGGATCTACAATGAGCAGTTCTTC.

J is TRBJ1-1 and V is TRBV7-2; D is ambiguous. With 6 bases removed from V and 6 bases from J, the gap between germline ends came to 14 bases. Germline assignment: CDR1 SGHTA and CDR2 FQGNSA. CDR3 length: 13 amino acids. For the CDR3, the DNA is TGTGCCAGCAGGTATCGGCTCGGGGCTGAAGCTTTCTTT. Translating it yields CASRYRLGAEAFF. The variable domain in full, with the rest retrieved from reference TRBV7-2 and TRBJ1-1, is GAGVSQSPSNKVTEKGKDVELRCDPISGHTALYWYRQSLGQGLEFLIYFQGNSAPDKSGLPSDRFSAERTGGSVSTLTIQRTQQEDSAVYLCASRYRLGAEAFFGQGTRLTVV.

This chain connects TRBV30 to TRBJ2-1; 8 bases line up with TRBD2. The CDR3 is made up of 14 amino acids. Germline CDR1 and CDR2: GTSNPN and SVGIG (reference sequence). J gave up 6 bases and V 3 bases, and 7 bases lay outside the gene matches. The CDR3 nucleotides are TGTGCCTGGAGAGTACTAGCGGTTTCCAATGAGCAGTTCTTC. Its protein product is CAWRVLAVSNEQFF.

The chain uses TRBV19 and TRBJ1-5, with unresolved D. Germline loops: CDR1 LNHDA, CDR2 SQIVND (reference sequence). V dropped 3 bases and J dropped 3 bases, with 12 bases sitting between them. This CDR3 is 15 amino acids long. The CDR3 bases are TGTGCCAGTAGTATTACCAGGTCTACCAATCAGCCCCAGCATTTT. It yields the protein CASSITRSTNQPQHF. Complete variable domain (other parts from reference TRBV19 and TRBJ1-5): DGGITQSPKYLFRKEGQNVTLSCEQNLNHDAMYWYRQDPGQGLRLIYYSQIVNDFQKGDIAEGYSVSREKKESFPLTVTSAQKNPTAFYLCASSITRSTNQPQHFGDGTRLSIL.

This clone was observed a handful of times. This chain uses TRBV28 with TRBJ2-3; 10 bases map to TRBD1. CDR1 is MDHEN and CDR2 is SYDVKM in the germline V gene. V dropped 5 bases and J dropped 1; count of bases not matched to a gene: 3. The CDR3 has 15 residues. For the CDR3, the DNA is TGTGCCAGCAGTCCCGGGACAGGGGGCACAGATACGCAGTATTTT. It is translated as CASSPGTGGTDTQYF.

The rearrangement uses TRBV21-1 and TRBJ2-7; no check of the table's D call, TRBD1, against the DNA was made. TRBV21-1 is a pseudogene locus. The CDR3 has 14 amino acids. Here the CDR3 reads CASSKDGRGYEQYF. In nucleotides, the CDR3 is TGTGCCAGCAGCAAAGATGGCAGGGGCTACGAGCAGTACTTC.

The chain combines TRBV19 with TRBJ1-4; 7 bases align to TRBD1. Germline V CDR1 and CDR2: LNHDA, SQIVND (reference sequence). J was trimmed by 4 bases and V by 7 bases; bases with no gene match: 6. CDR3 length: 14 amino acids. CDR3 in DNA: TGTGCCAGTAAATCACAGGGGCGTAATGAAAAACTGTTTTTT. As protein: CASKSQGRNEKLFF.

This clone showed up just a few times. The CDR3 reads CASIPRDGVSFSYEQYF. In DNA form, the CDR3 reads TGTGCCAGCATTCCACGGGATGGGGTTAGTTTCTCCTACGAGCAGTACTTC. This rearrangement joins TRBV28 to TRBJ2-7; perhaps TRBD2 as D (5 bases). Trimming shortened V by 7 bases and J by 0 bases, and 22 bases separated the two germline ends. Germline V CDR1 and CDR2: MDHEN, SYDVKM. The CDR3 extends over 17 amino acids.

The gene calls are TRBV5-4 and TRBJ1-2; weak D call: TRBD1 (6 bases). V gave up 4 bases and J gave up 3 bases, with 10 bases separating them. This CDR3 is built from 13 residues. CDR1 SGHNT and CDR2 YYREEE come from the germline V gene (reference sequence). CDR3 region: CASSLQGDYGYTF. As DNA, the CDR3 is TGTGCCAGCAGCCTACAGGGTGACTATGGCTACACCTTC.

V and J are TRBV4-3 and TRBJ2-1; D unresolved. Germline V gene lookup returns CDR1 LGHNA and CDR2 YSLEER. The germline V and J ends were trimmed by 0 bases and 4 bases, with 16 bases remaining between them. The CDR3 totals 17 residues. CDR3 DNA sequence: TGCGCCAGCAGCCAAGATTCGGTTTTCGTCCCTTACAATGAGCAGTTCTTC. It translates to CASSQDSVFVPYNEQFF.